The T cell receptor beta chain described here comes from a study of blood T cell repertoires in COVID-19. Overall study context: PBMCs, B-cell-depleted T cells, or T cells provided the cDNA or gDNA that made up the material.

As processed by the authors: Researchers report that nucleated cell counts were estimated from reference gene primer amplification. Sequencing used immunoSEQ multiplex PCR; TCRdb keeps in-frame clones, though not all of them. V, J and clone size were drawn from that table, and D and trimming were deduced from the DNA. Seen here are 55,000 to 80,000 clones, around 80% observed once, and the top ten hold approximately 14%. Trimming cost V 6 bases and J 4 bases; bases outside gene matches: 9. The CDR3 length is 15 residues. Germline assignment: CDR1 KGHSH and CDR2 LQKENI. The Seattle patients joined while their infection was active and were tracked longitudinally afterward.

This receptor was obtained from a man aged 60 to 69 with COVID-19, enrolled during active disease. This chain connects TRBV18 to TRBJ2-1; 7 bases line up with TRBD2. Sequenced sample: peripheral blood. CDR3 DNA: TGTGCCAGCTCTTTCGGGAGGCCAACTTACAATGAGCAGTTCTTC. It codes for CASSFGRPTYNEQFF.